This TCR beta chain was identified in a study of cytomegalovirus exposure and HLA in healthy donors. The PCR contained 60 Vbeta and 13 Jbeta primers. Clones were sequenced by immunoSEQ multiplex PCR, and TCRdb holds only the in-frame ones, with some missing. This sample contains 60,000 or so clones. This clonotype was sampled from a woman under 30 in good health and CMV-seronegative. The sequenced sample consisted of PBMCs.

CDR3 DNA sequence: TGTGCCAGCAGCTTAGCCCTGGATACGCAGTATTTT. It is translated as CASSLALDTQYF. J is TRBJ2-3 and V is TRBV7-9; D ambiguous. CDR1 SEHNR and CDR2 FQNEAQ come from the germline V gene (reference sequence). The CDR3 is 12 residues long. Deletions cut 0 bases from V and 6 bases from J, with 4 bases between.